This T cell receptor (beta chain) is drawn from a study of T cell clonotyping in hematopoietic cell transplantation (TCRdb year 2021). Looking at the study overall: A total of about 140 blood samples were gathered in the study from 35 consecutive transplant recipients along with their related donors. Patient recruitment ran from 2015 to early 2017, and follow-up continued until late 2020 or death.

The trim is 9 bases for V and 6 bases for J, with a gap of 16 bases between the germline ends. From the cysteine through the phenylalanine, the CDR3 covers 13 amino acids. The only DNA kept is the CDR3, 39 bases in frame from the first base. CDR1 and CDR2, per the germline V gene, are MGHDK and SYGVNS. On the study overall, not on this receptor specifically: Inverse Simpson Index values from donors and from recipients before transplant predicted broader TCR repertoire diversity after transplant. The sample size was limited and the cells went unsorted, which meant the CD4 and CD8 repertoire contributions could not be told apart. Recipient TCR diversity fell after transplant, with pathologically expanded clonotypes rising progressively from day 30 to day 180. Recipient repertoires showed only a small fraction of overlap with donor repertoires, and over 95% appeared de novo at the given depth.

With respect to this clone: Its specific antigen is unknown. No much larger clone is present one base from it, and per-base qualities are unavailable.

According to the study, the label for this sample's time point signals: 100 days after allo-HCT. Recipient blood was collected about 28 days before transplant and at days 30, 100 and 180 after transplant. Nuclei Lysis Solution was used to extract genomic DNA from fresh or cryopreserved unfractionated peripheral blood mononuclear cells. TCR beta CDR3 regions were amplified from genomic DNA with the immunoSEQ assay, a bias-controlled multiplex PCR using V- and J-specific primers. In a second PCR step, a proprietary barcode and Illumina adapter sequences were attached to the CDR3 amplicons. CDR3 libraries were sequenced on an Illumina MiSeq instrument. As for the authors' bioinformatics: Export and quality control were done with immunoSEQ Analyzer 3.0, while downstream analyses used R Bioconductor and Immunarch. Only productive rearrangements in the normalized downsampled data set were used to calculate repertoire metrics. Pathologically expanded clonotypes were defined as those larger than 5 templates in the normalized cohort. The Inverse Simpson Index was used to measure repertoire diversity. To capture all clonotypes, the CMV-specificity analyses were run on the non-normalized data set. Imported from immuneACCESS, the table was reduced by TCRdb to in-frame sequences with V and J called. These copies leave out some clones; in studies compared against another copy, an unresolved V gene accounts for under half, and the cause of the remainder is not known. The V and J calls and clone size are taken from that table; D and trimming were inferred from the DNA. Across this sample there are 7,500 to 8,500 clones, with 60% to 80% seen only once. Roughly a fifth of the sample belongs to the ten largest clones.

Rearrangement joined TRBV25-1 to TRBJ2-3; the D gene is possibly TRBD2, with 5 bases matching. This sample comprised peripheral blood mononuclear cells, obtained 100 days after allogeneic stem cell transplant. This TCR was sampled from a male patient aged 55 to 69 who had an allogeneic stem cell transplant from an unrelated donor, so the T cells may come from the graft donor. Some clones in this sample may be carry-over from other donors' samples. The CDR3 reads as follows: CASMRVGGDTQYF. The DNA sequence is as follows: TGTGCCAGTATGAGGGTAGGTGGGGATACGCAGTATTTT.